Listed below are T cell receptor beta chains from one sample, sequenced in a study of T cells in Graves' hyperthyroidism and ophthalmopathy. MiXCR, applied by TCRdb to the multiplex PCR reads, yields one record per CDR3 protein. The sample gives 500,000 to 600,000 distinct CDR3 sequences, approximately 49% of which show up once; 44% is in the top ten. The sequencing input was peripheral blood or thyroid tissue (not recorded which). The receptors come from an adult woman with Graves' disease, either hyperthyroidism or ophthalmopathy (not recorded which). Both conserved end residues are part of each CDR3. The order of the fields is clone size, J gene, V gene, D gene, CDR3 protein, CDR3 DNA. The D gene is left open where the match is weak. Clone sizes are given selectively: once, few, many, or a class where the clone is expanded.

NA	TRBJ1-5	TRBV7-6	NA	CASNTTMGVRQPQHF	TGTGCCAGCAACACAACGATGGGGGTTCGGCAGCCCCAGCATTTT
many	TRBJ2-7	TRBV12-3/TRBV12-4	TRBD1	CASSPTGQGGEQYF	TGTGCCAGCAGTCCCACTGGACAGGGGGGCGAGCAGTACTTC
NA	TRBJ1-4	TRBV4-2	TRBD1	CASRTQGDRGEKLFF	TGTGCCAGCAGAACCCAAGGGGACAGGGGCGAAAAACTGTTTTTT
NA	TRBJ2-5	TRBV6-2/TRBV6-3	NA	CATRIGGETQYF	TGTGCCACAAGGATAGGGGGAGAGACCCAGTACTTC
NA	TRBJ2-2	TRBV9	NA	CASTLTNSAGELFF	TGTGCCAGCACCCTAACCAACAGCGCCGGGGAGCTGTTTTTT
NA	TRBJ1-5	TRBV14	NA	CASSLSRNKPQHF	TGTGCCAGCAGCCTCTCAAGGAATAAGCCCCAGCATTTT
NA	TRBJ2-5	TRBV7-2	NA	CASNVPTSFETQYF	TGTGCCAGCAACGTTCCTACTAGCTTCGAGACCCAGTACTTC
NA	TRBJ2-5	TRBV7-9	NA	CASSSPLGETQYF	TGTGCCAGCAGCTCTCCCCTGGGAGAGACCCAGTACTTC
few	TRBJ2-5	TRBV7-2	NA	CASSPLGGGSAETQYF	TGTGCCAGCAGCCCATTGGGAGGGGGGAGTGCGGAGACCCAGTACTTC
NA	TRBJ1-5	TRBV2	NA	CASSGLGTVRSNQPQHF	TGTGCCAGCAGTGGATTGGGGACCGTGAGGAGCAATCAGCCCCAGCATTTT
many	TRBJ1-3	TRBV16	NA	CASSQRYSGNTIYF	TGTGCCAGCAGCCAACGGTACTCTGGAAACACCATATATTTT
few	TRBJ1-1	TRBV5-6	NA	CASSLWLSGFEAEAFF	TGTGCCAGCAGCTTGTGGTTGTCAGGGTTTGAGGCTGAAGCTTTCTTT
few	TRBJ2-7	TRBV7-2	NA	CASSLDSREQYF	TGTGCCAGCAGCTTAGATTCTCGTGAGCAGTACTTC
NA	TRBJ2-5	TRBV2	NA	CASIHGRGETQYF	TGTGCCAGCATCCACGGGAGAGGAGAGACCCAGTACTTC
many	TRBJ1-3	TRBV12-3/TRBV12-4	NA	CASSFSSSGNTIYF	TGTGCCAGCAGTTTCAGCAGCTCTGGAAACACCATATATTTT
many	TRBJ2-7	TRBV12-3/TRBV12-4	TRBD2	CASSPGGRGSYEQYF	TGTGCCAGCAGCCCAGGCGGGAGGGGCTCCTACGAGCAGTACTTC
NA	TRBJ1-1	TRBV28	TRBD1	CASKAGQGFTEAFF	TGTGCCAGCAAGGCAGGACAGGGTTTCACTGAAGCTTTCTTT
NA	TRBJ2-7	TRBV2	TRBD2	CASTSRASGGSVKQYF	TGTGCCAGCACCAGCAGGGCTAGCGGGGGATCGGTCAAGCAGTACTTC
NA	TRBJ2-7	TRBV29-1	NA	CSVALSPYEQYF	TGCAGCGTTGCTCTAAGCCCCTACGAGCAGTACTTC
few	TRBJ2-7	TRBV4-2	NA	CASSQEDRLAYEQYF	TGTGCCAGCAGCCAAGAAGACAGGTTGGCCTACGAGCAGTACTTC
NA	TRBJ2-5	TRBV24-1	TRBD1	CATSEPSTGEETQYF	TGTGCCACCAGTGAGCCTTCGACAGGGGAAGAGACCCAGTACTTC
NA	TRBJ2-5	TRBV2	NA	CASGEEAQYF	TGTGCCAGCGGAGAAGAGGCCCAGTACTTC
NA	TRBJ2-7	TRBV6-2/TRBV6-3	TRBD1	CASSYETGGYEQYF	TGTGCCAGCAGTTACGAAACAGGGGGGTACGAGCAGTACTTC
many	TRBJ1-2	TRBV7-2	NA	CASSLVAGLDGYTF	TGTGCCAGCAGCTTAGTCGCAGGGTTGGATGGCTACACCTTC
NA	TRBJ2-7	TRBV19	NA	CASSAVRGSYEQYF	TGTGCCAGTAGCGCCGTGCGCGGATCGTACGAGCAGTACTTC
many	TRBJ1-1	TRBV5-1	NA	CASSLAGEGAFF	TGCGCCAGCAGCTTGGCCGGTGAAGGAGCTTTCTTT
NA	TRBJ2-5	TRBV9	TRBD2	CASSVGVGGEETQYF	TGTGCCAGCAGCGTAGGAGTGGGAGGGGAGGAGACCCAGTACTTC
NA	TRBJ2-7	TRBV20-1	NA	CSAPKLSSYEQYF	TGCAGTGCTCCGAAACTAAGCTCCTACGAGCAGTACTTC
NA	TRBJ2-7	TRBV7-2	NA	CASSLARASDEQYF	TGTGCCAGCAGCTTAGCGCGGGCTAGCGACGAGCAGTACTTC
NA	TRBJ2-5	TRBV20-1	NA	CSARVGQETQYF	TGCAGTGCTAGGGTCGGCCAAGAGACCCAGTACTTC
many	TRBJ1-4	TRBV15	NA	CATSRDQATNEKLFF	TGTGCCACCAGCAGAGATCAGGCAACTAATGAAAAACTGTTTTTT
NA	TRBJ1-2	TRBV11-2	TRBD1	CASSATGGRGAYGYTF	TGTGCCAGCAGCGCGACAGGGGGCCGAGGAGCGTATGGCTACACCTTC
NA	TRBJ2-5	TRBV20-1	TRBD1	CSASGQGRETQYF	TGCAGTGCATCGGGACAGGGGCGAGAGACCCAGTACTTC
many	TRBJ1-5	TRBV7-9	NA	CASSLDGGEQPQHF	TGTGCCAGCAGCCTTGATGGGGGGGAACAGCCCCAGCATTTT
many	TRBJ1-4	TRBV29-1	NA	CSVYSATNEKLFF	TGCAGCGTCTACAGTGCAACTAATGAAAAACTGTTTTTT
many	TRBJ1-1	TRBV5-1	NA	CASSSPGKGGDAFF	TGCGCCAGCAGCTCGCCTGGGAAGGGCGGTGACGCTTTCTTT
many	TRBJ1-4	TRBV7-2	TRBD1	CASSLVGTGVEKLFF	TGTGCCAGCAGCTTAGTAGGGACAGGCGTTGAAAAACTGTTTTTT
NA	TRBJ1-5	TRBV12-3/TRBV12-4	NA	CASSSTGTGQPQHF	TGTGCCAGCAGTTCTACAGGGACGGGGCAGCCCCAGCATTTT
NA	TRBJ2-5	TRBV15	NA	CATSTRGLGTQYF	TGTGCCACCAGCACCCGTGGACTGGGGACCCAGTACTTC
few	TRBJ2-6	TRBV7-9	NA	CASSLDGGANVLTF	TGTGCCAGCAGCTTGGACGGTGGGGCCAACGTCCTGACTTTC
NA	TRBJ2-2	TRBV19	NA	CASTTYGTGELFF	TGTGCCAGTACCACCTACGGGACCGGGGAGCTGTTTTTT
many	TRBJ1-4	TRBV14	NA	CASSQVGGEKLFF	TGTGCCAGCAGCCAAGTGGGGGGTGAAAAACTGTTTTTT
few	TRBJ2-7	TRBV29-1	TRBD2	CSVLAGGRYEQYF	TGCAGCGTCTTAGCGGGAGGAAGGTACGAGCAGTACTTC
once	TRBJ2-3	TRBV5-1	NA	CASSFRGGTDTQYF	TGCGCCAGCAGCTTCCGAGGGGGCACAGATACGCAGTATTTT
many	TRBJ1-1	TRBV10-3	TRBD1	CAISESKGQGSEAFF	TGTGCCATCAGTGAGTCGAAGGGACAGGGCTCTGAAGCTTTCTTT
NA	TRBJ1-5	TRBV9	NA	CASSQGGRTNQPQHF	TGTGCCAGCAGCCAAGGCGGACGGACCAATCAGCCCCAGCATTTT